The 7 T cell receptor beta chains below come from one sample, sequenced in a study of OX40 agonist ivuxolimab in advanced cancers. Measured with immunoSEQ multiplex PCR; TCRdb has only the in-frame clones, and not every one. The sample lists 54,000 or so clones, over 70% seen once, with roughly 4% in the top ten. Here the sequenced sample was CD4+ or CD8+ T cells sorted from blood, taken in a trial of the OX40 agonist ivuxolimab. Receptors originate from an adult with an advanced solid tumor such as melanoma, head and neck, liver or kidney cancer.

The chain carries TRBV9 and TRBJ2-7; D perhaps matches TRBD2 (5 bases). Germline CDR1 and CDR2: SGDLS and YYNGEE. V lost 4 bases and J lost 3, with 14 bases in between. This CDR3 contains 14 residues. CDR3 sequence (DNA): TGTGCCAGCAGCCCTCGGACTGGCGGCTACGAGCAGTACTTC. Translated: CASSPRTGGYEQYF.

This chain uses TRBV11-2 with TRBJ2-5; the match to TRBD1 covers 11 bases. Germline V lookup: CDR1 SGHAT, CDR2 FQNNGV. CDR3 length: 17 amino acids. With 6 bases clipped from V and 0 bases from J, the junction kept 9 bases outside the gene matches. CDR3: CASRGQGARKYQETQYF. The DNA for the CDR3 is TGTGCCAGCAGAGGACAGGGGGCGCGTAAATACCAAGAGACCCAGTACTTC.

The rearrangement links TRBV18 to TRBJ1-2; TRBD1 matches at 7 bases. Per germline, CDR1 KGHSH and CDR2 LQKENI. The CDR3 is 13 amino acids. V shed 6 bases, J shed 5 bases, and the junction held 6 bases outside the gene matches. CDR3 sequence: CASSPGTEYGYTF. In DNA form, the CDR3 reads TGTGCCAGCTCCCCCGGGACAGAATATGGCTACACCTTC.

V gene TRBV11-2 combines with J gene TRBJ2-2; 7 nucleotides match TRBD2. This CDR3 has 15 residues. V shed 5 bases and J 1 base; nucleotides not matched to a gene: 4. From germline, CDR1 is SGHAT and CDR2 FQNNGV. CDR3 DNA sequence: TGTGCCAGCAGCCTTACGGGGGGGAACACCGGGGAGCTGTTTTTT. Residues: CASSLTGGNTGELFF.

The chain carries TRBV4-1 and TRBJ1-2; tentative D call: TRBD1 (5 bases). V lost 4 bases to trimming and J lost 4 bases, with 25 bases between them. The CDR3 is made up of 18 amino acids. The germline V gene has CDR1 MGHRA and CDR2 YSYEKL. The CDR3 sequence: CASSPRLSRGEGFYGYTF. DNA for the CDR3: TGCGCCAGCAGCCCTCGTCTGAGTCGGGGGGAGGGCTTCTATGGCTACACCTTC.

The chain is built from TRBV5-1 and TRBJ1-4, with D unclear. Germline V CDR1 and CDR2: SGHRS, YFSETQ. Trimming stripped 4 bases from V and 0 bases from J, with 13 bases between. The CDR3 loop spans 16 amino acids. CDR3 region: CASSRREIATNEKLFF. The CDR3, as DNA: TGCGCCAGCAGCAGGAGAGAAATAGCAACTAATGAAAAACTGTTTTTT.

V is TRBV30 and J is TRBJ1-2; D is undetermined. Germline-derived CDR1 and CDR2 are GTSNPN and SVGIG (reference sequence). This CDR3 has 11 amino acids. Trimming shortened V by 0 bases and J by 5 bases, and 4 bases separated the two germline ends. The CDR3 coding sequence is TGTGCCTGGAGTGTGGGGTATGGCTACACCTTC. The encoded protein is CAWSVGYGYTF.